This record covers a single TCR beta chain. What antigen it recognizes has not been identified. No base-level quality is on record; no much larger clone is a single base apart. The library came from the immunoSEQ multiplex PCR assay. For the multiplex PCR, a mixture combining 60 forward primers for TCR Vbeta segments and 13 reverse primers for TCR Jbeta segments was used. A multiplex PCR assay on genomic DNA amplified the CDR3 region of rearranged TCR beta genes. On the Illumina HiSeq System, the amplified TCR beta libraries were sequenced as 87-base-pair reads. The study's own analysis went as follows. In a later analysis, 77 million or so unique TCR beta chains were counted across the roughly 700 repertoires, and roughly 10 million of these chains were shared by at least two donors. A nearest-neighbor algorithm error-corrected the raw reads and collapsed the reads into unique sequences, merging closely related sequences to remove PCR and sequencing errors. CDR3 sequences were aligned to IMGT reference sequences to assign V, D and J gene segments. For a sequence to be retained, a match of at least six nucleotides to both a V gene segment and a J gene segment was required. Rearrangements were called productive when the CDR3 lacked stop codons and stayed in frame with V and J; all others were non-productive. CDR3 was defined according to IMGT convention as the region running from the second conserved V-encoded cysteine to the conserved J-encoded phenylalanine. Sequences without an unambiguous match to a single V gene segment were excluded from the earlier analysis of 500 to 700 of the donors. In an earlier analysis of approximately 590 of the donors, a V segment was called functional when productive rearrangements were above 56.7%, and segregating when the standard deviation between donors exceeded 5%. A statistical classification framework was developed to diagnose cytomegalovirus status using the catalog of TCR beta chain sequences. A later analysis assigned V and J genes by comparing TCR nucleotide sequences with IMGT/GENE-DB human TR gene sequences. A later analysis assigned CDR3 sequences and most-parsimonious VDJ recombination scenarios with the TCRdist pipeline. In a later analysis, each TCR beta chain was defined by its CDR3 amino acid sequence together with its V-gene family, and reads lacking a unique V-gene family were excluded. In a later analysis, some 600 highly shared, low-generation-probability nucleotide sequences were removed to address suspected cross-contamination and a sequencing artifact. In a later analysis, a clonal expansion index for each public chain was calculated from normalized within-repertoire ranks of inferred template counts. A later analysis computed generation probabilities with a VDJ recombination model fitted to out-of-frame rearrangements, and checked the results against IGoR. A later analysis scored TCR-TCR, TCR-HLA and TCR-CMV co-occurrence with hypergeometric tests, applying a repertoire-size bias correction to TCR pairs. False discovery rates were estimated in a later analysis by permuting HLA or CMV assignments 20 times. In a later analysis, co-occurring TCRs were grouped using DBSCAN, and TCRdist sequence similarity was added for clustering within HLA-allele-positive subsets. For co-occurrence clustering, repertoires with fewer than 30,000 or more than 120,000 public chains were excluded, along with 5 or 6 repertoires with anomalous nucleotide sharing. This is the immuneACCESS table as TCRdb keeps it, with only in-frame sequences that have V and J called. A part of the clones is gone; compared with another copy, unresolved V genes explain less than half, and the rest is unexplained. V and J calls and clone size follow that table, whereas D and trimming were derived from the DNA. Here the sample has about 69,000 clones; around 76% occur a single time. The top ten clonotypes cover 22% of the sample.

V loses 2 bases at its end and J loses 1 base; junction bases beyond the gene matches: 4. Including the terminal cysteine and phenylalanine, the CDR3 comprises 15 residues. CDR3 DNA is the only sequence kept; it has 45 bases, read in frame from the first base. The germline V gene specifies LGHNA as CDR1 and YNFKEQ as CDR2. These data come from a study of cytomegalovirus exposure and HLA in healthy donors (dated by TCRdb to 2016 to 2017). Regarding the research as a whole: An earlier analysis of roughly 630 of the donors reported about 290 Gb of sequence data and 100 million to 140 million unique TCR beta sequences from 190 million or so T cells. Roughly 300 gigabases of sequencing data and around 80 million unique TCR sequences made up an early release that covered 500 to 700 HLA-typed donors. Of the roughly 400 genotyped donors, approximately 80% fell in the genetic ancestry cluster associated with self-reported Caucasian donors. The study aimed to test whether signatures of past pathogen exposure could be identified by cataloging public T cell receptors. The study profiled the T cell repertoires of around 700 subjects by immunosequencing and related them to cytomegalovirus serostatus. Besides the first cohort of more than 650 subjects, a separate validation cohort made up of over 95 different subjects was used. High-throughput TCR immunosequencing, statistical association of individual TCRs with disease status, and machine learning were combined to predict cytomegalovirus infection status. A later analysis re-analyzed previously published TCR beta repertoires from about 730 donors and added high-resolution HLA genotyping to study TCR occurrence patterns. The later analysis used no new phenotypic data to find candidate immune exposures, relying instead on TCR beta sequences and their occurrence across donors. An earlier analysis of around 580 of the donors used high-throughput TCR beta sequencing to judge whether each TCR beta V gene segment behaved as functional or pseudogenic. Alongside the repertoire data, information on donor age, sex, ethnicity and CMV serostatus was compiled. A later genetic analysis used genome-wide SNP genotypes for about 60% of the 666 donors, treating that subset as a discovery cohort. Every repertoire in the discovery cohort had been generated on one and the same sequencing platform. HLA typing covered class I and class II loci at four-digit resolution. The number of donors typed differed by locus, with about 629-630 for A, B, C, DRB1 and DQB1, more than 500 for DQA1, nearly 610 for DPA1, and some 450 for DPB1. Because of strong linkage in the cohort, roughly five DR-DQ haplotypes were treated as single units for association and clustering. Among roughly 400 genotyped donors of the cohort, an average of approximately 200,000 unique TCR beta nucleotide sequences was sequenced per donor, of which about 20% were non-productive.

Beyond this particular receptor, the publication reports: Assigning TCR associations to individual alleles was difficult when HLA alleles, especially DR and DQ, strongly co-occurred. In a later analysis, the rate of TCR association differed among HLA loci, with DRB1 alleles having the most associated TCRs and HLA-C alleles having the fewest. The classifier was reported to diagnose cytomegalovirus status with high specificity and sensitivity in both the original and validation cohorts. Around 16 rarely observed V segments, including chromosome 9 orphons, were excluded from the earlier analysis of just under 600 of the donors because counts were too low. Linkage disequilibrium might explain the correlated functional status among segregating V segments, but an unknown experimental factor could not be excluded. Some IMGT-functional V segments, including TRBV6-2 and TRBV6-3, could not be distinguished by the 87-base-pair reads and were therefore excluded. CMV serostatus was the only immune exposure information available for the cohort. The cohort was sequenced for TCR beta chains only, and without alpha or paired-chain data the features that could be detected were limited. In vitro tests confirmed that a few of the cytomegalovirus-associated TCR beta chains recognize cytomegalovirus antigens. The authors suggested that the approach could potentially be generalized to other disease states and immunological phenotypes. While some public TCRs were present in many individuals, most TCR sequences turned up only very rarely across donors. Because HLA typing was unavailable for some donors at each locus, only the typed subset was used in association tests. An earlier analysis of approximately 590 of the donors showed that most TCR beta V segments appeared in productive rearrangements either about 87% or about 30% of the time, which broadly matched IMGT annotations. A further reported finding was that TCR beta sequences accurately predicted the HLA-A and HLA-B alleles for most subjects in the first cohort. An association between a missense DCLRE1C variant and V-gene and J-gene trimming of TCR beta chains was found in a later genetic analysis and replicated in an independent cohort. At a false discovery rate of 0.05, a later analysis linked fewer than 20,000 TCR beta sequences to specific HLA alleles. A later analysis found that HLA-associated TCR beta chains were more clonally expanded and had lower generation probabilities than equally common non-associated chains. A later genetic analysis reported fewer N-insertions in productive TCRs among donors in an Asian-associated ancestry cluster than the approximately 670-donor mean. Roughly uniform sequencing depth across donors was assumed in presence/absence analyses, although this assumption may not hold. A later analysis found that most CMV-associated TCR beta chains appeared HLA-restricted, with HLA associations seemingly driven largely by CMV exposure. A group of highly shared sequence variants was considered likely to be a technical artifact of the sequencing pipeline. A later analysis reported that several top co-occurrence clusters appeared linked to parvovirus B19, influenza, CMV and Epstein-Barr virus. The study gave a list of roughly 150 TCR beta chains associated with cytomegalovirus.

In total, approximately 610 healthy bone marrow donors made up the cohort. At the time of sampling, every cohort member was nominally healthy, though immune exposures that went unrecorded were likely present. The donor tested CMV seropositive and was one of the 289 seropositive cohort members. A peripheral blood sample was collected from each donor, and TCR beta sequencing was performed on peripheral blood mononuclear cells. Genomic DNA was extracted from the blood cell samples with the Qiagen DNeasy Blood Extraction Kit. The sequence was collected from a woman under 40 in good health and CMV-seropositive. Sequencing was performed on PBMCs. In this chain, TRBV4-2 is recombined with TRBJ2-7, with 8 middle bases fitting TRBD2. The CDR3 reads CASSQSLAVSYEQYF. The DNA is TGTGCCAGCAGCCAATCACTAGCGGTTTCCTACGAGCAGTACTTC.